Listed below are T cell receptor beta chains from one sample, sequenced in a study of cytomegalovirus exposure and HLA in healthy donors. Profiled with immunoSEQ multiplex PCR; TCRdb holds only in-frame clones, not every one. The repertoire holds 120,000 or so clones, with around 86% as singletons. The sequencing sample was made of PBMCs. The receptor set was obtained from a woman in her forties in good health and CMV-seronegative. Both conserved end residues are part of each CDR3. Each record gives: J gene, V gene, clone size, D gene, CDR3 protein, CDR3 DNA. A D gene is named only where the DNA matches it firmly. The size of a clone is reported for some rows only, either as once, few or many, or as a class for expanded clones.

j_gene: TRBJ2-7
v_gene: TRBV5-5
abundance: .
d_gene: TRBD2
CDR3aa: CASSRLAGGPYEQYF
CDR3nt: TGTGCCAGCAGCCGACTAGCGGGAGGGCCATACGAGCAGTACTTC

j_gene: TRBJ1-5
v_gene: TRBV9
abundance: .
d_gene: .
CDR3aa: CASSEQANQPQHF
CDR3nt: TGTGCCAGCAGCGAACAGGCAAATCAGCCCCAGCATTTT

j_gene: TRBJ1-3
v_gene: TRBV11-2
abundance: .
d_gene: .
CDR3aa: CASGGGSSGNTIYF
CDR3nt: TGTGCCAGCGGAGGAGGGAGCTCTGGAAACACCATATATTTT

j_gene: TRBJ1-2
v_gene: TRBV7-3
abundance: .
d_gene: .
CDR3aa: CASSLSARVYGYTF
CDR3nt: TGTGCCAGCAGCTTATCCGCCAGGGTCTATGGCTACACCTTC

j_gene: TRBJ2-5
v_gene: TRBV13
abundance: once
d_gene: TRBD2
CDR3aa: CASSSGLLTMQETQYF
CDR3nt: TGTGCCAGCAGCTCGGGACTACTGACGATGCAAGAGACCCAGTACTTC

j_gene: TRBJ2-7
v_gene: TRBV6-5
abundance: .
d_gene: TRBD2
CDR3aa: CASRPPSGGSHEQYF
CDR3nt: TGTGCCAGCAGACCCCCCAGCGGGGGTAGCCACGAGCAGTACTTC

j_gene: TRBJ2-7
v_gene: TRBV6-1
abundance: .
d_gene: TRBD1
CDR3aa: CASSDGQGRLYF
CDR3nt: TGTGCCAGCAGTGATGGACAGGGCAGGCTGTACTTC

j_gene: TRBJ1-2
v_gene: TRBV6-1
abundance: .
d_gene: .
CDR3aa: CASSAGNYGYTF
CDR3nt: TGTGCCAGCAGTGCAGGCAACTATGGCTACACCTTC

j_gene: TRBJ2-1
v_gene: TRBV7-9
abundance: .
d_gene: .
CDR3aa: CASSLARENEQFF
CDR3nt: TGTGCCAGCAGCTTAGCGAGGGAGAATGAGCAGTTCTTC

j_gene: TRBJ2-7
v_gene: TRBV5-1
abundance: few
d_gene: TRBD2
CDR3aa: CASSLVGLADEQYF
CDR3nt: TGCGCCAGCAGCTTGGTGGGACTAGCAGACGAGCAGTACTTC

j_gene: TRBJ2-1
v_gene: TRBV27
abundance: .
d_gene: .
CDR3aa: CASSLLVGGEGNEQFF
CDR3nt: TGTGCCAGCAGTTTACTGGTAGGGGGGGAGGGCAATGAGCAGTTCTTC

j_gene: TRBJ1-1
v_gene: TRBV5-1
abundance: .
d_gene: TRBD1
CDR3aa: CASSLVGQGGTEAFF
CDR3nt: TGCGCCAGCAGCTTGGTAGGACAGGGGGGCACTGAAGCTTTCTTT

j_gene: TRBJ2-3
v_gene: TRBV7-3
abundance: .
d_gene: .
CDR3aa: CASSSRRGTDTQYF
CDR3nt: TGTGCCAGCAGCTCGCGCCGGGGCACAGATACGCAGTATTTT

j_gene: TRBJ2-7
v_gene: TRBV5-4
abundance: .
d_gene: .
CDR3aa: CASSLEASRYEQYF
CDR3nt: TGTGCCAGCAGCCTAGAAGCCTCAAGGTACGAGCAGTACTTC

j_gene: TRBJ1-4
v_gene: TRBV28
abundance: .
d_gene: TRBD1
CDR3aa: CASSLGGLNEKLFF
CDR3nt: TGTGCCAGCAGCCTAGGGGGCCTTAATGAAAAACTGTTTTTT

j_gene: TRBJ2-1
v_gene: TRBV7-9
abundance: .
d_gene: .
CDR3aa: CASSLVGSSYNEQFF
CDR3nt: TGTGCCAGCAGCTTAGTCGGTAGCTCCTACAATGAGCAGTTCTTC

j_gene: TRBJ2-3
v_gene: TRBV18
abundance: few
d_gene: TRBD2
CDR3aa: CASSRPLPGRGIGTDTQYF
CDR3nt: TGTGCCAGCTCGCGCCCACTTCCCGGGAGGGGGATAGGCACAGATACGCAGTATTTT

j_gene: TRBJ2-7
v_gene: TRBV19
abundance: .
d_gene: TRBD2
CDR3aa: CASSTPGTSVYEQYF
CDR3nt: TGTGCCAGTAGTACCCCCGGGACTAGCGTCTACGAGCAGTACTTC

j_gene: TRBJ2-7
v_gene: TRBV28
abundance: .
d_gene: TRBD2
CDR3aa: CASSRTSGFLPYEQYF
CDR3nt: TGTGCCAGCAGTCGGACTAGCGGGTTTCTGCCCTACGAGCAGTACTTC

j_gene: TRBJ2-5
v_gene: TRBV5-1
abundance: .
d_gene: TRBD2
CDR3aa: CASSKPPGLAGGGETQYF
CDR3nt: TGCGCCAGCAGTAAGCCTCCCGGACTAGCGGGAGGGGGGGAGACCCAGTACTTC

j_gene: TRBJ1-5
v_gene: TRBV2
abundance: .
d_gene: TRBD1
CDR3aa: CASVTGTGQRSNQPQHF
CDR3nt: TGTGCCAGCGTGACCGGGACAGGACAGAGGAGCAATCAGCCCCAGCATTTT

j_gene: TRBJ2-5
v_gene: TRBV21-1
abundance: .
d_gene: .
CDR3aa: CATEDPTVPPETQYF
CDR3nt: TGTGCCACCGAAGATCCGACAGTCCCCCCAGAGACCCAGTACTTC

j_gene: TRBJ2-7
v_gene: TRBV14
abundance: .
d_gene: TRBD2
CDR3aa: CASSQVRLAAPPYEQYF
CDR3nt: TGTGCCAGCAGCCAAGTAAGGCTAGCGGCTCCCCCCTACGAGCAGTACTTC

j_gene: TRBJ1-2
v_gene: TRBV9
abundance: .
d_gene: .
CDR3aa: CASSDGRGLYGYTF
CDR3nt: TGTGCCAGCAGCGACGGGAGGGGTCTATATGGCTACACCTTC

j_gene: TRBJ1-2
v_gene: TRBV19
abundance: once
d_gene: .
CDR3aa: CASSIPGQSYGYTF
CDR3nt: TGTGCCAGTAGTATACCGGGACAATCCTATGGCTACACCTTC

j_gene: TRBJ2-1
v_gene: TRBV18
abundance: .
d_gene: TRBD2
CDR3aa: CASSPPGGNEQFF
CDR3nt: TGTGCCAGCTCACCACCCGGGGGGAATGAGCAGTTCTTC

j_gene: TRBJ2-7
v_gene: TRBV6-1
abundance: .
d_gene: .
CDR3aa: CASSSAPGGPYEQYF
CDR3nt: TGTGCCAGCAGCTCAGCCCCAGGGGGGCCCTACGAGCAGTACTTC

j_gene: TRBJ2-7
v_gene: TRBV7-8
abundance: .
d_gene: TRBD2
CDR3aa: CASSYPAGGPSYEQYF
CDR3nt: TGTGCCAGCAGCTATCCAGCGGGGGGGCCCTCCTACGAGCAGTACTTC

j_gene: TRBJ2-1
v_gene: TRBV18
abundance: .
d_gene: .
CDR3aa: CASSPLGAGSSYNEQFF
CDR3nt: TGTGCCAGCTCACCCCTGGGGGCTGGGAGCTCCTACAATGAGCAGTTCTTC

j_gene: TRBJ2-2
v_gene: TRBV5-1
abundance: few
d_gene: .
CDR3aa: CASSLASSPGELFF
CDR3nt: TGCGCCAGCAGCTTGGCTAGCTCCCCCGGGGAGCTGTTTTTT

j_gene: TRBJ1-1
v_gene: TRBV2
abundance: once
d_gene: .
CDR3aa: CASSSREGRTEAFF
CDR3nt: TGTGCCAGCAGTTCCCGGGAGGGGAGGACTGAAGCTTTCTTT

j_gene: TRBJ1-1
v_gene: TRBV19
abundance: .
d_gene: .
CDR3aa: CATRLRTEEMNTEAFF
CDR3nt: TGTGCCACCAGACTAAGGACAGAAGAGATGAACACTGAAGCTTTCTTT

j_gene: TRBJ2-7
v_gene: TRBV5-4
abundance: many
d_gene: TRBD1
CDR3aa: CASSLAGQGIEQYF
CDR3nt: TGTGCCAGCAGCTTGGCGGGACAGGGTATTGAGCAGTACTTC

j_gene: TRBJ2-7
v_gene: TRBV7-6
abundance: .
d_gene: TRBD2
CDR3aa: CASSPTSGSFNEQYF
CDR3nt: TGTGCCAGCAGCCCGACTAGCGGGAGTTTCAACGAGCAGTACTTC

j_gene: TRBJ2-1
v_gene: TRBV4-2
abundance: .
d_gene: TRBD2
CDR3aa: CASSQLAGGENEQFF
CDR3nt: TGTGCCAGCAGCCAGCTAGCGGGAGGGGAAAATGAGCAGTTCTTC

j_gene: TRBJ2-1
v_gene: TRBV6-5
abundance: .
d_gene: .
CDR3aa: CASSSRPSSYNEQFF
CDR3nt: TGTGCCAGCAGTTCACGGCCTAGCTCCTACAATGAGCAGTTCTTC

j_gene: TRBJ2-7
v_gene: TRBV28
abundance: .
d_gene: .
CDR3aa: CASSLYGRDSDEQYF
CDR3nt: TGTGCCAGCAGTTTATACGGCAGGGATTCGGACGAGCAGTACTTC

j_gene: TRBJ1-2
v_gene: TRBV6-5
abundance: .
d_gene: TRBD1
CDR3aa: CASRTTGGLNYGYTF
CDR3nt: TGTGCCAGCAGGACGACAGGGGGCCTTAACTATGGCTACACCTTC

j_gene: TRBJ2-1
v_gene: TRBV27
abundance: .
d_gene: TRBD1
CDR3aa: CASRRAFGTAHNEQFF
CDR3nt: TGTGCCAGCAGGAGGGCCTTCGGGACAGCACACAATGAGCAGTTCTTC

j_gene: TRBJ2-7
v_gene: TRBV27
abundance: few
d_gene: TRBD1
CDR3aa: CASSLWDRGHYEQYF
CDR3nt: TGTGCCAGCAGTTTGTGGGACAGGGGGCACTACGAGCAGTACTTC

j_gene: TRBJ1-1
v_gene: TRBV6-6
abundance: .
d_gene: TRBD1
CDR3aa: CASSYSRDRNTEAFF
CDR3nt: TGTGCCAGCAGTTACTCCCGGGACAGGAACACTGAAGCTTTCTTT

j_gene: TRBJ2-7
v_gene: TRBV11-3
abundance: .
d_gene: TRBD1
CDR3aa: CASSLPATGLTYEQYF
CDR3nt: TGTGCCAGCAGCTTACCAGCGACAGGGTTAACCTACGAGCAGTACTTC

j_gene: TRBJ1-5
v_gene: TRBV4-1
abundance: .
d_gene: .
CDR3aa: CASSQGDGDMGQPQHF
CDR3nt: TGCGCCAGCAGCCAAGGGGATGGGGACATGGGTCAGCCCCAGCATTTT

j_gene: TRBJ2-3
v_gene: TRBV9
abundance: .
d_gene: .
CDR3aa: CASSVAGGADTQYF
CDR3nt: TGTGCCAGCAGCGTAGCTGGGGGGGCGGATACGCAGTATTTT

j_gene: TRBJ1-1
v_gene: TRBV5-6
abundance: .
d_gene: .
CDR3aa: CASSLGRDTEAFF
CDR3nt: TGTGCCAGCAGCCTTGGGAGGGACACTGAAGCTTTCTTT

j_gene: TRBJ2-1
v_gene: TRBV2
abundance: .
d_gene: .
CDR3aa: CASSEAGPEQFF
CDR3nt: TGTGCCAGCAGTGAAGCGGGGCCTGAGCAGTTCTTC

j_gene: TRBJ1-1
v_gene: TRBV6-6
abundance: .
d_gene: TRBD1
CDR3aa: CASSYGTGTEAFF
CDR3nt: TGTGCCAGCAGTTACGGGACAGGTACTGAAGCTTTCTTT

j_gene: TRBJ2-1
v_gene: TRBV5-4
abundance: .
d_gene: TRBD1
CDR3aa: CASSFAGTVTYNEQFF
CDR3nt: TGTGCCAGCAGTTTCGCCGGGACAGTTACCTACAATGAGCAGTTCTTC

j_gene: TRBJ2-2
v_gene: TRBV2
abundance: .
d_gene: .
CDR3aa: CASKETDNTGELFF
CDR3nt: TGTGCCAGCAAGGAGACAGACAATACCGGGGAGCTGTTTTTT

j_gene: TRBJ2-7
v_gene: TRBV5-1
abundance: .
d_gene: TRBD2
CDR3aa: CASTKGLAGGPGEQYF
CDR3nt: TGCGCCAGCACGAAAGGGCTAGCGGGGGGGCCGGGCGAGCAGTACTTC

j_gene: TRBJ2-7
v_gene: TRBV4-3
abundance: .
d_gene: .
CDR3aa: CASSQEVPGTQASYEQYF
CDR3nt: TGCGCCAGCAGCCAAGAAGTGCCCGGGACACAAGCCTCCTACGAGCAGTACTTC

j_gene: TRBJ2-7
v_gene: TRBV18
abundance: .
d_gene: .
CDR3aa: CASSPGSGVEQYF
CDR3nt: TGTGCCAGCTCACCGGGCTCAGGGGTCGAGCAGTACTTC

j_gene: TRBJ2-1
v_gene: TRBV9
abundance: once
d_gene: .
CDR3aa: CASSGGGFGTGEQFF
CDR3nt: TGTGCCAGCAGCGGAGGGGGTTTTGGTACCGGTGAGCAGTTCTTC

j_gene: TRBJ1-4
v_gene: TRBV2
abundance: .
d_gene: .
CDR3aa: CASRSGAGNEKLFF
CDR3nt: TGTGCCAGCAGATCTGGGGCCGGTAATGAAAAACTGTTTTTT

j_gene: TRBJ1-2
v_gene: TRBV6-1
abundance: few
d_gene: .
CDR3aa: CASSATGNGYTF
CDR3nt: TGTGCCAGCAGTGCAACGGGTAATGGCTACACCTTC

j_gene: TRBJ1-2
v_gene: TRBV7-8
abundance: .
d_gene: TRBD1
CDR3aa: CASSPDRVRYGYTF
CDR3nt: TGTGCCAGCAGCCCGGACAGGGTCCGCTATGGCTACACCTTC

j_gene: TRBJ2-1
v_gene: TRBV9
abundance: .
d_gene: TRBD2
CDR3aa: CASSVMRGGYNEQFF
CDR3nt: TGTGCCAGCAGCGTGATGCGGGGGGGCTACAATGAGCAGTTCTTC

j_gene: TRBJ2-7
v_gene: TRBV11-2
abundance: .
d_gene: .
CDR3aa: CASSHSDSGFNEQYF
CDR3nt: TGTGCCAGCAGCCATTCCGATTCGGGATTCAACGAGCAGTACTTC

j_gene: TRBJ2-3
v_gene: TRBV7-2
abundance: .
d_gene: .
CDR3aa: CASSLAIGGRTDTQYF
CDR3nt: TGTGCCAGCAGCTTAGCGATCGGGGGACGCACAGATACGCAGTATTTT